This TCR beta chain was identified in a study of cytotoxic CD8 clonotypes in ibrutinib-treated CLL. Study summary: Averaging across samples gave approximately 270,000 productive templates and roughly 100,000 productive rearrangements. Study-level findings and limits: Clonality went higher at ibrutinib response and then dropped back toward baseline at progression. Public clonotypes, found uncommonly, either contracted or stayed stable on treatment.

Unmatched junction bases numbered 20, after V lost 9 bases and J lost 3 bases. The CDR3 runs 18 residues. CDR1 LNHDA and CDR2 SQIVND come from the germline V gene (reference sequence). Comments on this clone: Its antigen is undetermined.

Repertoires were generated with immunoSEQ multiplex PCR, while TCRdb's copy carries only in-frame clones and drops some. The table lists some 130,000 clones, approximately 83% of them singletons, with around 2.1% in the top ten. Sequenced here: PBMCs, sampled after 24 months of ibrutinib treatment. This receptor was taken from a human donor with chronic lymphocytic leukemia. The V call is TRBV19, the J call TRBJ2-3; 8 bases are shared with TRBD2. For the CDR3, the DNA is TGTGCCAGCCGGGACCCGGGAGGGCCTTTTGAGTTAACAGATACGCAGTATTTT. Its protein is CASRDPGGPFELTDTQYF.